The 19 T cell receptor beta chains given below trace back to one sample, sequenced in a study of human CD8 memory T cell subsets. A UMI-labeled 5' RACE approach was the method that produced the TCR beta libraries. TCRdb reprocessed the 5' RACE reads, with one entry per CDR3 protein and no DNA. This sample's clone table lists about 12,000 distinct CDR3 sequences. The source material was CD8+ T cells from PBMCs. These TCRs come from a human donor in good health.

V usage is TRBV6-2 or TRBV6-3 and J usage is TRBJ1-2; no DNA is available, so the TRBD1 call from TCRdb remains unchecked. The CDR3 totals 14 residues. Germline loops: CDR1 MNHEY, CDR2 SVGEGT. The chain's CDR3 is CASEDDRANYGYTF.

The chain uses TRBV6-2 or TRBV6-3 and TRBJ2-1; TCRdb picks TRBD2, but there is no DNA to check that call. Germline V gene data show CDR1 as MNHEY and CDR2 as SVGEGT. The CDR3 is made up of 15 amino acids. CDR3 residues: CASRKREMMVNEQFF.

J is TRBJ1-2 and V is TRBV10-3; the TRBD1 assignment by TCRdb is unverifiable without DNA. The V gene's germline CDR1 is ENHRY and CDR2 SYGVKD. This CDR3 is 14 amino acids long. CDR3 region: CAISDNRANYGYTF.

V usage is TRBV4-1 and J usage is TRBJ1-5; TCRdb lists TRBD1, though no DNA is available to test this call. This CDR3 has 15 amino acids. Per the germline V gene, CDR1 is MGHRA and CDR2 is YSYEKL. The CDR3: CASSPTAGANQPQHF.

The V and J genes are TRBV12-3 or TRBV12-4 and TRBJ2-1; TCRdb picks TRBD1, but there is no DNA to check that call. This CDR3 has 14 amino acids. CDR3 loop: CASSREQVYNEQFF.

By frequency, this clonotype is medium-sized. V gene TRBV29-1 combines with J gene TRBJ2-3. Germline values: CDR1 SQVTM, CDR2 ANQGSEA. The CDR3 has 13 residues. CDR3 protein: CSVGAVADDTQYF.

The chain combines TRBV20-1 with TRBJ1-1. The CDR3 covers 15 residues. Germline V CDR1 and CDR2: DFQATT, SNEGSKA (reference sequence). CDR3 region: CSAREVRNMNTEAFF.

This clonotype ranks as medium-sized in terms of frequency. This chain links TRBV6-6 with TRBJ2-5; TCRdb indicates TRBD1, and absent DNA this call remains unverified. Germline-derived CDR1 and CDR2 are MNHNY and SVGAGI (reference sequence). This CDR3 has 18 residues. CDR3 region: CASSYPTGPGGDRETQYF.

The rearrangement links TRBV27 to TRBJ2-5. There are 16 residues in the CDR3. Germline CDR1 reads MNHEY; CDR2 reads SMNVEV (reference sequence). The CDR3 loop reads CASSSGADGYQETQYF.

The rearrangement joins TRBV28 to TRBJ2-5; TCRdb's D call of TRBD1 is untestable without DNA. The CDR3 is made up of 16 amino acids. Germline V gives CDR1 MDHEN, CDR2 SYDVKM. CDR3 residues: CASSLFGTGLQETQYF.

The rearrangement links TRBV19 to TRBJ2-7; the D call from TCRdb, TRBD2, cannot be confirmed without DNA. This CDR3 has 15 amino acids. Germline CDR1 and CDR2: LNHDA and SQIVND (reference sequence). CDR3 amino acids: CASSMTTSRSYEQYF.

The genes are TRBV29-1 and TRBJ1-2; checking the TCRdb D call of TRBD1 is not possible without DNA. This CDR3 is built from 12 residues. Germline lookup yields CDR1 SQVTM and CDR2 ANQGSEA. The CDR3 loop reads CSVVGGAYGYTF.

The genes are TRBV19 and TRBJ2-7. This CDR3 has 13 residues. Germline CDR1 reads LNHDA; CDR2 reads SQIVND (reference sequence). The CDR3 region is CASADRGSYEQYF.

The genes are TRBV5-4 and TRBJ2-1; with no DNA, the TCRdb D assignment of TRBD2 cannot be verified. The V gene's germline CDR1 is SGHNT and CDR2 YYREEE (reference sequence). The CDR3 is 16 amino acids. Here the CDR3 reads CATQLASRAGYNEQFF.

V gene TRBV6-1 combines with J gene TRBJ2-2; there is no DNA to check the TCRdb D call of TRBD1. The germline gives CDR1 MNHNS, CDR2 SASEGT. This CDR3 contains 14 residues. CDR3 in amino acids: CASEDRGGTGELFF.

This sequence joins TRBV5-1 and TRBJ2-1. CDR1 and CDR2 (germline): SGHRS, YFSETQ. This CDR3 is 12 amino acids long. This CDR3 reads CASSLIPNEQFF. Complete variable domain (other parts from reference TRBV5-1 and TRBJ2-1): KAGVTQTPRYLIKTRGQQVTLSCSPISGHRSVSWYQQTPGQGLQFLFEYFSETQRNKGNFPGRFSGRQFSNSRSEMNVSTLELGDSALYLCASSLIPNEQFFGPGTRLTVL.

This chain links TRBV29-1 with TRBJ2-2. CDR1 is SQVTM, CDR2 ANQGSEA, per germline. The CDR3 is 12 amino acids. CDR3 sequence: CSVDLDTGELFF.

The gene calls are TRBV11-1 and TRBJ2-7; there is no DNA to check the TCRdb D call of TRBD1. The CDR3 covers 15 residues. The V gene's germline CDR1 is SGHAT and CDR2 FQDESV (reference sequence). The CDR3 sequence: CASSLVSGPSYEQYF.

This sequence joins TRBV7-3 and TRBJ2-5; the D gene TCRdb calls, TRBD1, cannot be checked with no DNA. In germline, CDR1 is SGHTA, CDR2 FQGTGA. The CDR3 sequence is 15 residues long. CDR3 amino acids: CASSFTGQGQETQYF.